This T cell receptor (beta chain) appears in the sequencing data of a study of siplizumab effects on memory and regulatory T cells (dated by TCRdb to the late 2010s). A note on the overall study: The study examined how the anti-CD2 antibody siplizumab affects alloreactive T-cell subsets in allogeneic mixed lymphocyte reactions built from human PBMCs.

Study-wide conclusions, independent of this receptor: The suppressive function of proliferating Tregs from siplizumab cultures was not functionally confirmed. Compared with memory T cells, unstimulated naive T cells appeared more diverse, and naive cells seemed to make a substantial contribution to the alloresponse. A naive or memory phenotype could not be assigned to roughly 75-96% of proliferating CD4+ or CD8+ clones. Because sequences at frequencies below about 10^-5 were poorly captured, only a minor fraction of alloreactive clones could be mapped back to unstimulated subsets. Among mappable alloreactive CD4+ clones, the Treg-derived fraction averaged nearly 70% with siplizumab versus roughly 29% in control reactions. The cumulative frequency of alloreactive sequences traceable to unstimulated CD4+ memory T cells was significantly reduced by siplizumab.

In regard to this clone: Its binding antigen is unknown. The record has no base qualities; no much larger clone is one base away.

CDR1 SGHTA and CDR2 FQGNSA are derived from the germline V gene. The CDR3 has 16 amino acids, counting the end cysteine and phenylalanine. Of the read, only the CDR3 DNA is kept; its 48 bases are in frame from base 1. V has 2 bases trimmed and J has 1 base trimmed; junction bases matching no gene number 6. Sorted unstimulated T cells and proliferating T cells recovered from mixed lymphocyte reactions underwent TCRbeta CDR3 sequencing. Fresh whole blood from fewer than 11 HLA-typed healthy donors served as the source for isolating PBMCs. The library was generated by the immunoSEQ multiplex PCR assay. Approximately 10^5 TCR templates per sample were assayed on the deep sequencing platform. Genomic DNA extracted from sorted T cells was the material used for TCRbeta CDR3 sequencing. From the authors' description of their analysis: The R programming language was used for clonal analysis of TCRbeta CDR3 data. Unstimulated samples were compared with post-reaction CFSE-low samples to define alloreactive CD4+ and CD8+ clones. By matching sequences to the repertoires of sorted unstimulated Treg and non-Treg cells, each alloreactive CD4+ clone was assigned a regulatory or non-regulatory origin. Drawn from immuneACCESS, this table holds only the in-frame rearrangements with V and J called that TCRdb kept. Clones are partly lost; checked studies trace under half to an unresolved V gene and leave the rest unexplained. Clone size and V and J calls were adopted from that table, with D and trimming inferred from the DNA. The sample data list some 100,000 clones, and roughly 93% of these were observed just once. The top ten hold 5.5% to 7.5% of the sample.

The TCR comes from a human donor in good health. The rearranged segments are TRBV7-2 and TRBJ2-5; 8 central nucleotides agree with TRBD2. Sequenced: CD8+ T cells sorted from blood. CDR3 region: CASSLMAGGSQETQYF. The nucleotide sequence reads as follows: TGTGCCAGCAGCTTAATGGCGGGAGGAAGCCAAGAGACCCAGTACTTC.